These 10 T cell receptor beta chains were all obtained from the same sample, sequenced in a study of glioma-infiltrating T cells after dendritic cell vaccination. Profiling relied on immunoSEQ multiplex PCR, and the TCRdb table lists in-frame clones only, not all of them. Here the sample spans over 70,000 clones, approximately 80% being singletons. The material sequenced was blood, taken before dendritic cell vaccination. These receptor sequences come from a human donor with glioblastoma.

The table lists this clone with a few counts. The V gene is TRBV7-8, the J gene TRBJ2-3, with TRBD2 matching over 8 bases. With V trimmed by 1 base and J by 1 base, 7 bases remained unmatched. The CDR3 contains 17 residues. Germline V CDR1 and CDR2: SGHVS, FQNEAQ. The CDR3 loop is CASSLVFASGRTDTQYF. CDR3 DNA: TGTGCCAGCAGCTTAGTCTTTGCTAGCGGGCGCACAGATACGCAGTATTTT.

This chain links TRBV2 with TRBJ1-4; a weak D match, TRBD1 (5 bases). The CDR3 is 13 residues long. Looked up from germline, CDR1 is SNHLY and CDR2 is FYNNEI. V lost 6 bases and J 8 bases, leaving 13 bases between the germline ends. CDR3 nucleotide sequence: TGTGCCAGCAGCAGGAGTCAGGGCGAAAAACTGTTTTTT. It translates to CASSRSQGEKLFF.

The chain combines TRBV19 with TRBJ1-1, with D possibly matching TRBD1 (6 bases). Germline lookup yields CDR1 LNHDA and CDR2 SQIVND (reference sequence). V shed 8 bases and J shed 1 base, with 17 bases lying between them. The CDR3 has 15 residues. In DNA form, the CDR3 reads TGTGCCAGTTCTACCGAGGACAGCGCGAACACTGAAGCTTTCTTT. Translation: CASSTEDSANTEAFF.

The rearrangement uses TRBV30 and TRBJ2-4; weak D call: TRBD2 (6 bases). CDR3 length equals 19 residues. Trimming took 0 bases from V and 0 from J, leaving 21 bases between them. Germline loops: CDR1 GTSNPN, CDR2 SVGIG (reference sequence). The CDR3: CAWSVGLARRKLAKNIQYF. As DNA, the CDR3 is TGTGCCTGGAGTGTAGGGCTAGCGCGTAGAAAACTAGCCAAAAACATTCAGTACTTC. Drawing the rest from reference TRBV30 and TRBJ2-4, the complete variable domain is SQTIHQWPATLVQPVGSPLSLECTVEGTSNPNLYWYRQAAGRGLQLLFYSVGIGQISSEVPQNLSASRPQDRQFILSSKKLLLSDSGFYLCAWSVGLARRKLAKNIQYFGAGTRLSVL.

This clone was seen only once. The J gene is TRBJ2-3, the V gene TRBV5-1; the match to TRBD2 covers 7 bases. The CDR3 is 16 residues long. CDR1 is SGHRS and CDR2 is YFSETQ in the germline V gene. V lost 4 bases and J lost 6; bases outside the gene matches: 14. CDR3 DNA sequence: TGCGCCAGCAGCCCCTCGAAAACCGGGACTACGGATACGCAGTATTTT. Protein product: CASSPSKTGTTDTQYF.

The chain combines TRBV6-1 with TRBJ1-5; TRBD1 agrees at 7 bases. V gave up 4 bases and J gave up 9 bases; unmatched junction bases: 9. This CDR3 contains 14 residues. Germline CDR1 reads MNHNS; CDR2 reads SASEGT. The DNA of the CDR3 is TGTGCCAGCAGTGGGGACAGAGCCATGACGCCCCAGCATTTT. Residues: CASSGDRAMTPQHF.

This chain connects TRBV2 to TRBJ2-2; unclear D gene. Per the germline V gene, CDR1 is SNHLY and CDR2 is FYNNEI. Trimming stripped 7 bases from V and 1 base from J, with 4 bases between. This CDR3 region has 12 residues. This CDR3 is CASNRNTGELFF. CDR3 bases: TGTGCCAGCAATCGGAACACCGGGGAGCTGTTTTTT.

The genes are TRBV7-3 and TRBJ2-3; the D gene is possibly TRBD2 (6 bases). CDR1 and CDR2 (germline): SGHTA, FQGTGA. The CDR3 consists of 14 residues. V was cut by 0 bases and J by 6 bases, with 10 bases left in between. For the CDR3, the DNA is TGTGCCAGCAGCTTAACTGCGGGATCCGATACGCAGTATTTT. Encoded protein: CASSLTAGSDTQYF. The whole variable domain, filled in from reference TRBV7-3 and TRBJ2-3, reads GAGVSQTPSNKVTEKGKYVELRCDPISGHTALYWYRQSLGQGPEFLIYFQGTGAADDSGLPNDRFFAVRPEGSVSTLKIQRTERGDSAVYLCASSLTAGSDTQYFGPGTRLTVL.

The gene calls are TRBV9 and TRBJ2-2; TRBD2 matches 9 bases. The V segment lost 4 bases and the J segment 7 bases; nucleotides outside the gene matches: 14. The CDR3 runs to 17 residues. The germline V gene has CDR1 SGDLS and CDR2 YYNGEE. The CDR3 bases are TGTGCCAGCAGCCCCGAGGCGCTAGCGGGGTATAGCGGGGAGCTGTTTTTT. Amino acid sequence: CASSPEALAGYSGELFF.

Points on this clone: Germline is not matched at one junction end, which may reflect a read error. This chain connects TRBV7-9 to TRBJ1-2, with TRBD1 matching over 8 bases. The CDR3 has 14 residues. Germline-derived CDR1 and CDR2 are SEHNR and FQNEAQ (reference sequence). The DNA for the CDR3 is TGTGCCAGCAACTTTGGACAGGGTAACGATGGCTACACCTTC. This encodes CASNFGQGNDGYTF.